The clone carrying this T cell receptor beta chain showed up many times. Its specificity is unknown. This sample was taken from a study of T cell repertoires in cytomegalovirus infection. Study-wide context: The public TCR beta signatures pointed to both CMV infection and matching HLA type.

TCRdb recomputed calls from the reads with MiXCR, one row per CDR3 protein. The table shows tens of thousands of distinct CDR3 sequences, with over 3.5% occurring only once. Trimming took off 5 bases at V and 1 base at J, with 11 bases between the two ends. This CDR3 is built from 15 residues. Whole-study results and caveats: The study found HLA-C-restricted CMV-specific TCR beta clonotypes dominating the ex vivo response. Summed frequency of shared TCR beta families picked out CMV carriers who also had the relevant HLA.

Sequencing was done on a sample of PBMCs. The J gene is TRBJ2-2, the V gene TRBV12-3 or TRBV12-4; D assignment may be TRBD1 or TRBD2 (5 bases each). The receptor was isolated from a human donor in good health (CMV status not recorded). Some clones in this sample may be carry-over from other donors' samples. CDR3 DNA: TGTGCCAGCAGTCAGGCAGGGAGGAACACCGGGGAGCTGTTTTTT. Translated, it gives CASSQAGRNTGELFF.